This entry is about one TCR beta chain. There is no known antigen for this receptor. Nothing much larger sits one base from this clone, and base qualities are not available. CDR1 and CDR2 are read off the germline V gene as MDHEN and SYDVKM. V loses 5 bases, J loses 8 bases, and the germline ends lie 15 bases apart. The CDR3 sequence holds 14 residues, the cysteine and phenylalanine included. Only the CDR3 DNA is retained, 42 bases long and in frame from the first base. This specimen belongs to a study of blood T cell repertoires in COVID-19 (dated by TCRdb to 2018 to 2021). The study in broad terms: The collaborator samples originated in the United States, Italy and Spain and spanned the acute and convalescent phases of COVID-19. The dataset comprised deeply sampled blood TCRbeta repertoires from subjects exposed to, actively infected with, or recovered from COVID-19. The repertoires were made available in a free public database intended to serve as a resource for research on the immune response to SARS-CoV-2. The material from the prospective study consisted of cDNA or gDNA derived from T cells, B-cell-depleted T cells, or PBMCs. The samples were drawn from two sources: the first 160 participants of the ongoing ImmuneRACE study, and 1,000 to 1,500 subjects contributed by 6 global collaborators. Where HLA class I and class II types were available, the types were taken from metadata supplied by the sample provider, not from assay-based typing. Nearly every sample came with metadata listing a de-identified subject ID, COVID-19 status, age in years and sex. The study at large found these results: The amount of clinical and demographic metadata varied by source and participant and was provided uncurated.

Whole blood was collected in K2EDTA tubes by collaborating institutions according to the institutions' own protocols. For TCRbeta analysis, collaborator samples were shipped as frozen whole blood, as isolated PBMCs, or as DNA extracted from either sample type. TCRbeta CDR3 regions were amplified from genomic DNA using the immunoSEQ Assay, a bias-controlled multiplex PCR. Turning to the authors' computational methods: The number of nucleated cells in each sample was estimated by amplification of reference gene primers within the assay. To quantify the absolute abundance of each unique TCRbeta CDR3 rearrangement, sequence reads were collapsed and filtered. For each sample, productive Simpson clonality was calculated as the square root of Simpson's diversity index over productive rearrangements. TCRdb carries this immuneACCESS record with in-frame sequences only. Its versions omit some clonotypes, under half of them owing to an unresolved V gene in the studies checked, with the rest unexplained. For V, J and clone size, that table is used; D and trimming come from the DNA. This sample holds tens of thousands of clones; about 80% were observed only once. 26% of the sample goes to the ten largest clones.

This TCR derives from a man aged 60 to 75 with active or convalescent COVID-19. Here the chain combines TRBV28 and TRBJ1-4; confidence is insufficient to name the D gene. The sample comprised peripheral blood. The encoded CDR3 is CASSRLGYGEKLFF. The DNA sequence is as follows: TGTGCCAGCAGTCGTCTCGGGTACGGAGAAAAACTGTTTTTT.